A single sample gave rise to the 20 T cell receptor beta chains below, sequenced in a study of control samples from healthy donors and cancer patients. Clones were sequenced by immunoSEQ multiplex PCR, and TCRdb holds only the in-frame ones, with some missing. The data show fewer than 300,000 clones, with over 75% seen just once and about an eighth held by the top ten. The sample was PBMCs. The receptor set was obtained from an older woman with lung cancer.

The CDR3 region is CASSQRGLAGEQFF. The CDR3 DNA follows: TGTGCCAGCAGCCAAAGGGGACTAGCAGGTGAGCAGTTCTTC. This chain connects TRBV3-1 (or the pseudogene TRBV3-2) to TRBJ2-1; 9 bases line up with TRBD2. Unmatched junction bases numbered 5, after V lost 2 bases and J lost 9 bases. CDR3 length: 14 residues. Per the germline V gene, CDR1 is LGHDT and CDR2 is YNNKEL (reference sequence).

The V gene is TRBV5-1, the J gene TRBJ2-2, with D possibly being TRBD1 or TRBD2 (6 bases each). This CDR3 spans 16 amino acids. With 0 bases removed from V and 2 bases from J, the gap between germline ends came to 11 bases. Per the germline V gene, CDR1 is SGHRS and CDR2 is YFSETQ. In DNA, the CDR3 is TGCGCCAGCAGCTTGGTCGGGGGCCACAACACCGGGGAGCTGTTTTTT. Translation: CASSLVGGHNTGELFF.

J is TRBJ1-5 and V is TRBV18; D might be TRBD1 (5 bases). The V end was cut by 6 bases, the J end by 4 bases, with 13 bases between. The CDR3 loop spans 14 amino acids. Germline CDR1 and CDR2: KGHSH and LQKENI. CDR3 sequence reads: CASSLRTLNQPQHF. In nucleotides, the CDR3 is TGTGCCAGCTCCCTCAGGACACTAAATCAGCCCCAGCATTTT.

The CDR3: CATSRDGGEYEKLFF. The CDR3 bases are TGTGCCACCAGCAGAGATGGGGGCGAGTATGAAAAACTGTTTTTT. The chain joins TRBV15 to TRBJ1-4, with D possibly being TRBD1 (6 bases). CDR3 size: 15 residues. CDR1 LNHNV and CDR2 YYDKDF come from the germline V gene (reference sequence). V lost 0 bases to trimming and J lost 6 bases, with 11 bases between them.

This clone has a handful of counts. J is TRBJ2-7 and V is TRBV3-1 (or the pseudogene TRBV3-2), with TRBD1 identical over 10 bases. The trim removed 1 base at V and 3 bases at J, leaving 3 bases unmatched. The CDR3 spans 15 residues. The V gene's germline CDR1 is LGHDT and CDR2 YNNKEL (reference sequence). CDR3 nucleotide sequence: TGTGCCAGCAGCCAAGTGACAGGGGGCGGCTACGAGCAGTACTTC. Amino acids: CASSQVTGGGYEQYF.

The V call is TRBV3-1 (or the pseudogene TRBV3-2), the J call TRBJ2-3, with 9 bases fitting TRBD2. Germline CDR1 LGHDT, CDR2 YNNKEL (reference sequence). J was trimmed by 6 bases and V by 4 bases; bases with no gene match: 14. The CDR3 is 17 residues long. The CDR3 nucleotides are TGTGCCAGCAGCCGTGGCGGGGGGGCTGGTGGTTCGGATACGCAGTATTTT. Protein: CASSRGGGAGGSDTQYF.

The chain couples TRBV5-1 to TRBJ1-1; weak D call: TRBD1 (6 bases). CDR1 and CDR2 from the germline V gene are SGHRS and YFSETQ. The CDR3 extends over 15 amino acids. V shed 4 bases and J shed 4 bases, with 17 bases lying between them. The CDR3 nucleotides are TGCGCCAGCAGCGAGAACACAGGGCAACTCACTGAAGCTTTCTTT. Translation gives CASSENTGQLTEAFF. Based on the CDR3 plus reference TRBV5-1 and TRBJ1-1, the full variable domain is KAGVTQTPRYLIKTRGQQVTLSCSPISGHRSVSWYQQTPGQGLQFLFEYFSETQRNKGNFPGRFSGRQFSNSRSEMNVSTLELGDSALYLCASSENTGQLTEAFFGQGTRLTVV.

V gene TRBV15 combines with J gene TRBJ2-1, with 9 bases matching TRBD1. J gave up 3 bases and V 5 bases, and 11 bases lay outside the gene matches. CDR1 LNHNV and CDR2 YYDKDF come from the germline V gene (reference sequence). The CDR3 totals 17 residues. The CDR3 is CATSRPRDREVYNEQFF. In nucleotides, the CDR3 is TGTGCCACCAGCCGGCCAAGGGACAGGGAGGTCTACAATGAGCAGTTCTTC.

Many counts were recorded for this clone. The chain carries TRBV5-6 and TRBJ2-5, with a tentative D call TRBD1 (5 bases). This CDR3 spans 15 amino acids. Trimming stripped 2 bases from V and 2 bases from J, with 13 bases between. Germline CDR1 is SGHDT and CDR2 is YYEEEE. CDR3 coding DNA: TGTGCCAGCAGCTTTGTTACAGGAATACAAGAGACCCAGTACTTC. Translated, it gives CASSFVTGIQETQYF.

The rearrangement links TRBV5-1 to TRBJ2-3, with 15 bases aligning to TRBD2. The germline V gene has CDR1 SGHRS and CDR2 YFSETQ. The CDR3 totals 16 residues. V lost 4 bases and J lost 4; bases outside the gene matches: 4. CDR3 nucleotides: TGCGCCAGCAGCCGACGGACTAGCGGGAGGGCAGATACGCAGTATTTT. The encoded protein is CASSRRTSGRADTQYF.

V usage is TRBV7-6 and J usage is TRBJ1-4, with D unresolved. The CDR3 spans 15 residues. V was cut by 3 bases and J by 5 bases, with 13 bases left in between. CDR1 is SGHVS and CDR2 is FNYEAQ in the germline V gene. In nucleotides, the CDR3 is TGTGCCAGCAGCTTTCGAGGGCAAATGAATGAAAAACTGTTTTTT. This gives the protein CASSFRGQMNEKLFF.

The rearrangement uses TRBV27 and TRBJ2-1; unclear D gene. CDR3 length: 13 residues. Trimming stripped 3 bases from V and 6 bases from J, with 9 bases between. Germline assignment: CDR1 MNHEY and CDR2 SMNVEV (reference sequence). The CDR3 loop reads CASSLIATNEQFF. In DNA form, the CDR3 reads TGTGCCAGCAGTTTGATTGCCACCAATGAGCAGTTCTTC.

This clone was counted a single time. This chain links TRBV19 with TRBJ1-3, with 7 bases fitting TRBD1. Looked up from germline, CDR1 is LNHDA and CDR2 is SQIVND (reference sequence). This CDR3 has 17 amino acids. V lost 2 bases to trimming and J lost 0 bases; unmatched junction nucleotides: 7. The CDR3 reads CASSIKGQVISGNTIYF. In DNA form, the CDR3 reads TGTGCCAGTAGTATAAAAGGACAGGTGATCTCTGGAAACACCATATATTTT.

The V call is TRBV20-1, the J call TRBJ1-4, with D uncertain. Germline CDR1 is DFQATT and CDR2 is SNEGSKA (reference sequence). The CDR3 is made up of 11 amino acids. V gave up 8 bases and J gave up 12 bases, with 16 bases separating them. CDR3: CSTIGIEELFF. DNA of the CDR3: TGCAGTACCATCGGAATTGAGGAACTGTTTTTT.

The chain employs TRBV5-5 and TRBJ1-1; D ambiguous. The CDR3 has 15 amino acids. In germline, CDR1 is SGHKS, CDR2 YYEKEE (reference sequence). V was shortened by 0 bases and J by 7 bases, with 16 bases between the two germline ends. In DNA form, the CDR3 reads TGTGCCAGCAGCTTGGACGGATTGAAAACGAGTGAAGCTTTCTTT. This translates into CASSLDGLKTSEAFF.

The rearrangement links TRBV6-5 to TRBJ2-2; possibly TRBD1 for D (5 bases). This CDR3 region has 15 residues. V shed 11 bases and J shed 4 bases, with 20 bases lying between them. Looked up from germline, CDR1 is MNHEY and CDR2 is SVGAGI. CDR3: CAAQVGAFGTGELFF. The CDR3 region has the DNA TGTGCCGCCCAGGTTGGGGCTTTTGGCACCGGGGAGCTGTTTTTT.

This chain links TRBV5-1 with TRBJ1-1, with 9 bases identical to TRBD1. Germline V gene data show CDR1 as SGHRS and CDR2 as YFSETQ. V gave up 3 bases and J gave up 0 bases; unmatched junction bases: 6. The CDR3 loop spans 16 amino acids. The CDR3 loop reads CASSSLGQGLNTEAFF. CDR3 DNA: TGCGCCAGCAGCTCTCTAGGACAGGGGCTGAACACTGAAGCTTTCTTT.

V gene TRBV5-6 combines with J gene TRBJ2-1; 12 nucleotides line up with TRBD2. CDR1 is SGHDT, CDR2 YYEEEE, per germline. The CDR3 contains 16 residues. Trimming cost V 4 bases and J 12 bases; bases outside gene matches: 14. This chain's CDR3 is CASSTELAGGQFGQFF. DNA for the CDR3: TGTGCCAGCAGCACCGAACTAGCGGGAGGCCAGTTTGGGCAGTTCTTC.

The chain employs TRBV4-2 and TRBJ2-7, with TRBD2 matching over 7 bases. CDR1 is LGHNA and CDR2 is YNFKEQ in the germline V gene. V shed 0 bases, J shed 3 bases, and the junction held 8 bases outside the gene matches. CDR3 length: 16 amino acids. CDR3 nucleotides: TGTGCCAGCAGCCAAGATGGGTGGAGCGGGGTCTACGAGCAGTACTTC. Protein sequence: CASSQDGWSGVYEQYF.

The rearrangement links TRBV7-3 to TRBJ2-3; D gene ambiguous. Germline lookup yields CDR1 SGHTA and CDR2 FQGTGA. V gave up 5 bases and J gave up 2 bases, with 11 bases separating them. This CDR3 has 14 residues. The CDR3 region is CASSPSGYTDTQYF. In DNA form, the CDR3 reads TGTGCCAGCAGCCCCTCGGGTTACACAGATACGCAGTATTTT.